This T cell receptor beta chain was observed in a study of cytomegalovirus exposure and HLA in healthy donors. Overall study context: An earlier analysis found around 100 million unique TCR beta sequences from approximately 170 million T cells.

This PCR relied on a set of 60 Vbeta primers and 13 Jbeta primers. Libraries were prepared by immunoSEQ multiplex PCR; TCRdb keeps only in-frame clonotypes and omits some of them. The data show about 92,000 clones, with roughly 86% seen just once and around 5.6% held by the top ten. This CDR3 contains 15 residues. Looked up from germline, CDR1 is MNHEY and CDR2 is SMNVEV (reference sequence). V was pared by 6 bases and J by 1 base, with 7 bases of the junction left unmatched. This sequence originates from a woman aged 18-29 years in good health and CMV-seropositive. The sample consisted of PBMCs. V and J are TRBV27 and TRBJ1-1; 8 nucleotides line up with TRBD1. The CDR3 protein is CASSRGRVRNTEAFF. CDR3 DNA: TGTGCCAGCAGCAGGGGGCGCGTACGGAACACTGAAGCTTTCTTT.